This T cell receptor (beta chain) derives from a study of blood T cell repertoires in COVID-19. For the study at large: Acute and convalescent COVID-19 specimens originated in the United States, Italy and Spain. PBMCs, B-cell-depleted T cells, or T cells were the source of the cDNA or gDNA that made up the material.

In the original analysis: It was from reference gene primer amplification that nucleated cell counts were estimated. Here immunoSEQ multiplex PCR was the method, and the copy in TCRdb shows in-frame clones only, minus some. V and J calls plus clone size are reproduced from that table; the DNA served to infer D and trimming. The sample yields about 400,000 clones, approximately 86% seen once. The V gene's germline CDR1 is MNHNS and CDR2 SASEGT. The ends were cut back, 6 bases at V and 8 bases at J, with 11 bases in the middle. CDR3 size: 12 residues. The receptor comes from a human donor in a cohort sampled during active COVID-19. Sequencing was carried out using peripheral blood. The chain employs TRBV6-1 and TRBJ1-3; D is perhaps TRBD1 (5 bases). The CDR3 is CASSPEGDTIYF. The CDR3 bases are TGTGCCAGCAGCCCCGAAGGGGACACCATATATTTT.